This is a list of T cell receptor beta chains from one sample in a study of stem cell transplantation in POMP-related autoinflammatory disease. Assay: immunoSEQ multiplex PCR; the TCRdb copy retains only in-frame clones and omits some. The data contain tens of thousands of clones, approximately 91% of them singletons. Here the sequenced sample was CD4+ T cells from PBMCs, taken after stem cell transplantation. These receptors were collected from a human patient with POMP-related autoinflammation and immune dysregulation (PRAID). Some T cells may have come from the graft donor. Each CDR3 is given with its conserved first and last residue. Each record gives: clone size, CDR3 length, V gene, J gene, D gene, CDR3 DNA, CDR3 protein. D genes are given only for firm matches. Clone size appears in some rows only: once, few, many, or a class for an expanded clone.

abundance: .; len: 15; v_gene: TRBV10-1; j_gene: TRBJ2-3; d_gene: .; CDR3nt: TGCGCCAGCAGTGAGGGAGGCCCCCACACAGATACGCAGTATTTT; CDR3aa: CASSEGGPHTDTQYF
abundance: .; len: 12; v_gene: TRBV28; j_gene: TRBJ1-5; d_gene: .; CDR3nt: TGTGCCAGCAGGGGTGTAAGACAGCCCCAGCATTTT; CDR3aa: CASRGVRQPQHF
abundance: .; len: 17; v_gene: TRBV5-1; j_gene: TRBJ1-3; d_gene: .; CDR3nt: TGCGCCAGCAGCTATGGTGGGGGGACGTACTCTGGAAACACCATATATTTT; CDR3aa: CASSYGGGTYSGNTIYF
abundance: .; len: 15; v_gene: TRBV5-6; j_gene: TRBJ2-1; d_gene: TRBD2; CDR3nt: TGTGCCAGCAGCTTGGTGGTAGCGGGGCACAATGAGCAGTTCTTC; CDR3aa: CASSLVVAGHNEQFF
abundance: .; len: 15; v_gene: TRBV6-2/TRBV6-3; j_gene: TRBJ2-2; d_gene: .; CDR3nt: TGTGCCAGCAGTTCCCAAGCCAGGGTTGTCGGGGAGCTGTTTTTT; CDR3aa: CASSSQARVVGELFF
abundance: .; len: 17; v_gene: TRBV4-1; j_gene: TRBJ1-3; d_gene: .; CDR3nt: TGCGCCAGCAGCCAATCGGGGGTGTCCTACTCTGGAAACACCATATATTTT; CDR3aa: CASSQSGVSYSGNTIYF
abundance: .; len: 16; v_gene: TRBV2; j_gene: TRBJ1-5; d_gene: .; CDR3nt: TGTGCCAGCAGTCGCATCCTCGGTGGTAGCAATCAGCCCCAGCATTTT; CDR3aa: CASSRILGGSNQPQHF
abundance: .; len: 14; v_gene: TRBV11-2; j_gene: TRBJ2-5; d_gene: .; CDR3nt: TGTGCCAGCAGCCCCCGTTGGATTCAAGAGACCCAGTACTTC; CDR3aa: CASSPRWIQETQYF
abundance: .; len: 12; v_gene: TRBV4-2; j_gene: TRBJ2-3; d_gene: .; CDR3nt: TGTGCCAGCAGCCGTACACGAGATACGCAGTATTTT; CDR3aa: CASSRTRDTQYF
abundance: .; len: 14; v_gene: TRBV28; j_gene: TRBJ1-1; d_gene: .; CDR3nt: TGTGCCAGCAGTTCCAGCCCAGGGAACACTGAAGCTTTCTTT; CDR3aa: CASSSSPGNTEAFF
abundance: .; len: 15; v_gene: TRBV15; j_gene: TRBJ1-5; d_gene: .; CDR3nt: TGTGCCACCAGCAGAGATCCGGGGATTGGGCAGCCCCAGCATTTT; CDR3aa: CATSRDPGIGQPQHF
abundance: once; len: 16; v_gene: TRBV3-1/TRBV3-2; j_gene: TRBJ2-5; d_gene: TRBD1; CDR3nt: TGTGCCAGCAGCCAAGCAGGCTGGACAGGGCCAGAGACCCAGTACTTC; CDR3aa: CASSQAGWTGPETQYF
abundance: .; len: 16; v_gene: TRBV19; j_gene: TRBJ2-3; d_gene: .; CDR3nt: TGTGCCAGCCGTCGAAGTGGAGGGGTTGGCACAGATACGCAGTATTTT; CDR3aa: CASRRSGGVGTDTQYF
abundance: .; len: 14; v_gene: TRBV9; j_gene: TRBJ1-2; d_gene: .; CDR3nt: TGTGCCAGCAGCGTAGATCAGGGCAACTATGGCTACACCTTC; CDR3aa: CASSVDQGNYGYTF
abundance: once; len: 12; v_gene: TRBV7-9; j_gene: TRBJ2-2; d_gene: .; CDR3nt: TGTGCCAGCAGCTCGAACACCGGGGAGCTGTTTTTT; CDR3aa: CASSSNTGELFF
abundance: .; len: 15; v_gene: TRBV28; j_gene: TRBJ2-1; d_gene: .; CDR3nt: TGTGCCAGCAGTTTTCTGGGTAGCGTTAACAATGAGCAGTTCTTC; CDR3aa: CASSFLGSVNNEQFF
abundance: .; len: 15; v_gene: TRBV6-5; j_gene: TRBJ1-4; d_gene: .; CDR3nt: TGTGCCAGCAGTTACGCAGGGGCAACTAATGAAAAACTGTTTTTT; CDR3aa: CASSYAGATNEKLFF
abundance: .; len: 15; v_gene: TRBV29-1; j_gene: TRBJ2-1; d_gene: .; CDR3nt: TGCAGCGTTGAATCCCGGGGGACAACGGGCAATGAGCAGTTCTTC; CDR3aa: CSVESRGTTGNEQFF
abundance: .; len: 14; v_gene: TRBV6-5; j_gene: TRBJ2-3; d_gene: .; CDR3nt: TGTGCCAGCACCAAGGGGGGGTTCGGAGATACGCAGTATTTT; CDR3aa: CASTKGGFGDTQYF
abundance: .; len: 13; v_gene: TRBV6-5; j_gene: TRBJ2-1; d_gene: .; CDR3nt: TGTGCCAGCAGTTACGCGACAAAAATGATGCAGTTCTTC; CDR3aa: CASSYATKMMQFF
abundance: .; len: 16; v_gene: TRBV28; j_gene: TRBJ1-5; d_gene: .; CDR3nt: TGTGCCAGCAGCCCACAGAGGGCACGGTCCGATCAGCCCCAGCATTTT; CDR3aa: CASSPQRARSDQPQHF
abundance: .; len: 16; v_gene: TRBV28; j_gene: TRBJ2-3; d_gene: .; CDR3nt: TGTGCCAGCAGTTTATACTACAGGGAAGGGACAGATACGCAGTATTTT; CDR3aa: CASSLYYREGTDTQYF
abundance: .; len: 14; v_gene: TRBV2; j_gene: TRBJ2-1; d_gene: TRBD2; CDR3nt: TGTGCCAGCAGTCGACTAGCGGGGGGGAGTGAGCAGTTCTTC; CDR3aa: CASSRLAGGSEQFF
abundance: .; len: 14; v_gene: TRBV7-9; j_gene: TRBJ1-6; d_gene: .; CDR3nt: TGTGCCAGCAGCTTAAGCCTTTATAATTCACCCCTCCACTTT; CDR3aa: CASSLSLYNSPLHF
abundance: .; len: 14; v_gene: TRBV18; j_gene: TRBJ2-7; d_gene: TRBD1; CDR3nt: TGTGCCAGCTCCCCAGGGGGAGTAACCTACGAGCAGTACTTC; CDR3aa: CASSPGGVTYEQYF
abundance: .; len: 14; v_gene: TRBV7-8; j_gene: TRBJ1-1; d_gene: TRBD1; CDR3nt: TGTGCCAGCAGCTTACCCCAAGGACAGGGGGAAGCTTTCTTT; CDR3aa: CASSLPQGQGEAFF
abundance: once; len: 13; v_gene: TRBV24-1; j_gene: TRBJ2-2; d_gene: .; CDR3nt: TGTGCCACCAGGGCAGCGAACACCGGGGAGCTGTTTTTT; CDR3aa: CATRAANTGELFF
abundance: .; len: 14; v_gene: TRBV5-4; j_gene: TRBJ1-4; d_gene: TRBD1; CDR3nt: TGTGCCAGCAGCCCCGACAGGGGAAATGAAAAACTGTTTTTT; CDR3aa: CASSPDRGNEKLFF
abundance: .; len: 12; v_gene: TRBV7-9; j_gene: TRBJ1-1; d_gene: .; CDR3nt: TGTGCCAGCAGCTTCGGAGGGATTGAAGCTTTCTTT; CDR3aa: CASSFGGIEAFF
abundance: .; len: 16; v_gene: TRBV7-9; j_gene: TRBJ2-5; d_gene: .; CDR3nt: TGTGCCAGCAGCTTAGGTGTAGGGGCCGGCCAAGAGACCCAGTACTTC; CDR3aa: CASSLGVGAGQETQYF
abundance: .; len: 14; v_gene: TRBV5-1; j_gene: TRBJ2-5; d_gene: .; CDR3nt: TGCGCCAGCGGGAGGAGTAGCGGCCAAGAGACCCAGTACTTC; CDR3aa: CASGRSSGQETQYF
abundance: .; len: 14; v_gene: TRBV5-4; j_gene: TRBJ1-1; d_gene: .; CDR3nt: TGTGCCAGCAGCTTGGCCGGACGGAACACTGAAGCTTTCTTT; CDR3aa: CASSLAGRNTEAFF
abundance: .; len: 15; v_gene: TRBV3-1/TRBV3-2; j_gene: TRBJ2-7; d_gene: TRBD1; CDR3nt: TGTGCCAGCAGCCAAGCCCCGACAGGGGGCTACGAGCAGTACTTC; CDR3aa: CASSQAPTGGYEQYF
abundance: few; len: 15; v_gene: TRBV6-6; j_gene: TRBJ1-1; d_gene: .; CDR3nt: TGTGCCAGCAGTTACTCGAGGGGCGGGAACACTGAAGCTTTCTTT; CDR3aa: CASSYSRGGNTEAFF
abundance: once; len: 16; v_gene: TRBV5-4; j_gene: TRBJ2-7; d_gene: .; CDR3nt: TGTGCCAGCAGCCCCCGGGGCGGCGGACCGAAATACGAGCAGTACTTC; CDR3aa: CASSPRGGGPKYEQYF
abundance: .; len: 13; v_gene: TRBV4-1; j_gene: TRBJ2-2; d_gene: .; CDR3nt: TGCGCCAGCAGCCAAGGCGGCGACGCTTGGCTGTTTTTT; CDR3aa: CASSQGGDAWLFF
abundance: .; len: 17; v_gene: TRBV19; j_gene: TRBJ1-5; d_gene: .; CDR3nt: TGTGCCAGTAGTATAGTATGGCAGGGACCTAGCAATCAGCCCCAGCATTTT; CDR3aa: CASSIVWQGPSNQPQHF
abundance: .; len: 15; v_gene: TRBV10-3; j_gene: TRBJ2-1; d_gene: TRBD1; CDR3nt: TGTGCCATCAGTGGGGGACAGGGTAAATTGAATGAGCAGTTCTTC; CDR3aa: CAISGGQGKLNEQFF
abundance: .; len: 15; v_gene: TRBV6-5; j_gene: TRBJ1-2; d_gene: .; CDR3nt: TGTGCCAGCACCTTACTCGGCACCAGGGTTGATGGCTACACCTTC; CDR3aa: CASTLLGTRVDGYTF
abundance: .; len: 16; v_gene: TRBV5-1; j_gene: TRBJ2-2; d_gene: TRBD2; CDR3nt: TGCGCCAGCAGTCTACTCGGCGGGGAGGGGACCGGGGAGCTGTTTTTT; CDR3aa: CASSLLGGEGTGELFF
abundance: .; len: 14; v_gene: TRBV6-5; j_gene: TRBJ1-5; d_gene: .; CDR3nt: TGTGCCAGCAGCCGGGACAACCAAAATCAGCCCCAGCATTTT; CDR3aa: CASSRDNQNQPQHF
abundance: .; len: 13; v_gene: TRBV5-1; j_gene: TRBJ1-1; d_gene: .; CDR3nt: TGCGCCAGCAGCTTCGAAAGGAACACTGAAGCTTTCTTT; CDR3aa: CASSFERNTEAFF
abundance: once; len: 17; v_gene: TRBV15; j_gene: TRBJ1-1; d_gene: .; CDR3nt: TGTGCCACCAGCAGAGAGGATGGGACAACTATGAACACTGAAGCTTTCTTT; CDR3aa: CATSREDGTTMNTEAFF
abundance: .; len: 14; v_gene: TRBV11-2; j_gene: TRBJ1-4; d_gene: TRBD1; CDR3nt: TGTGCCAGCAGCCCGACAGGGGCTGGGGAAAAACTGTTTTTT; CDR3aa: CASSPTGAGEKLFF
abundance: .; len: 14; v_gene: TRBV28; j_gene: TRBJ1-2; d_gene: .; CDR3nt: TGTGCCAGCAGTTCATCTGCCCTAAACTATGGCTACACCTTC; CDR3aa: CASSSSALNYGYTF
abundance: .; len: 14; v_gene: TRBV24-1; j_gene: TRBJ2-7; d_gene: TRBD2; CDR3nt: TGTGCCACCAGTGATAGCGGGAGGGCCTACGAGCAGTACTTC; CDR3aa: CATSDSGRAYEQYF
abundance: .; len: 16; v_gene: TRBV4-1; j_gene: TRBJ1-6; d_gene: .; CDR3nt: TGCGCCAGCAGCCGCAGTACAGGGAGCTATAATTCACCCCTCCACTTT; CDR3aa: CASSRSTGSYNSPLHF
abundance: .; len: 18; v_gene: TRBV28; j_gene: TRBJ1-4; d_gene: TRBD1; CDR3nt: TGTGCCAGCAGTCCCCTGGGACAGGGGCGAAGGGTTTATGGAAAACTGTTTTTT; CDR3aa: CASSPLGQGRRVYGKLFF